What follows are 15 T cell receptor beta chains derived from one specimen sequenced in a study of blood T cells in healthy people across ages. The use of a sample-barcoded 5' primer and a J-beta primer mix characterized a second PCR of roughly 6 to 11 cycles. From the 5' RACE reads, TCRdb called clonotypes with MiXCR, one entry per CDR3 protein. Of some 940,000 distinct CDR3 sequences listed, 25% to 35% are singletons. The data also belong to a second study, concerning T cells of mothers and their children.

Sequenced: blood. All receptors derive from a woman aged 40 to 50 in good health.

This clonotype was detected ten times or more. CDR3 residues: CASSQRTGNGYTF. In nucleotides, the CDR3 is TGTGCCAGCAGCCAACGGACAGGGAACGGCTACACCTTC. The rearrangement joins TRBV3-1 to TRBJ1-2, with 8 bases matching TRBD1. CDR1 and CDR2 from the germline V gene are LGHDT and YNNKEL (reference sequence). The CDR3 has 13 amino acids. V lost 2 bases, J lost 8 bases, and 4 bases stayed unmatched.

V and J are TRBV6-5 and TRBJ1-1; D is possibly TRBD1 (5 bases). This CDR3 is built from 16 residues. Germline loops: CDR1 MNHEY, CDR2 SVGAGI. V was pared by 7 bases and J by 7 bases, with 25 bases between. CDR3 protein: CASTSLLGSGGGEAFF. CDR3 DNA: TGTGCCAGCACCTCCTTGCTGGGGTCGGGCGGGGGTGAAGCTTTCTTT.

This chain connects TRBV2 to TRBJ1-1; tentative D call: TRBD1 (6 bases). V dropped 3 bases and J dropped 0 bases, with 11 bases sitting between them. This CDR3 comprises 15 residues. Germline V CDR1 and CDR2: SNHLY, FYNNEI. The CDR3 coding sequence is TGTGCCAGCAGTGAGCCTCGGACAGTGAACACTGAAGCTTTCTTT. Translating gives CASSEPRTVNTEAFF.

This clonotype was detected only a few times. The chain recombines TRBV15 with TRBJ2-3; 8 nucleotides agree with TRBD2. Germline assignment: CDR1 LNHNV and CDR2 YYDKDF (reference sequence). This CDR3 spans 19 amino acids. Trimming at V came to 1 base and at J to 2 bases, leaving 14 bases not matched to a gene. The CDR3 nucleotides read TGTGCCACCAGCAGAGTCCCGGGACTAGGGGGAAAAGACACAGATACGCAGTATTTT. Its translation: CATSRVPGLGGKDTDTQYF.

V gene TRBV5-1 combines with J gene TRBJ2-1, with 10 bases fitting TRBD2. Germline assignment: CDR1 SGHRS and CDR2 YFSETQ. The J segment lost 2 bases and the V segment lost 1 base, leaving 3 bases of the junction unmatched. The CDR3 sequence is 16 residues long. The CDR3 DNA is TGCGCCAGCAGCTTGAATAGCGGGGGGCCCTACAATGAGCAGTTCTTC. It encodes CASSLNSGGPYNEQFF.

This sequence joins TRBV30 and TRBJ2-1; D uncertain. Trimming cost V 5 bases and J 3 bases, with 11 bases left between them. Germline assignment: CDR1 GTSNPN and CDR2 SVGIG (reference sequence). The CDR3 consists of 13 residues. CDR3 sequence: CAWSKGNYNEQFF. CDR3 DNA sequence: TGTGCCTGGTCTAAGGGAAACTACAATGAGCAGTTCTTC.

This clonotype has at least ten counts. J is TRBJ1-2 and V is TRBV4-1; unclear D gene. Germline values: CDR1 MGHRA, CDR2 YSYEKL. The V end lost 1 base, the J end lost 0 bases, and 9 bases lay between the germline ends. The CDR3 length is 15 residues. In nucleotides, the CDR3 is TGCGCCAGCAGCCAAGCGGGCCAGGCTAACTATGGCTACACCTTC. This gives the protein CASSQAGQANYGYTF.

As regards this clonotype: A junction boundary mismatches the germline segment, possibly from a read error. CDR3 DNA: TGTGCCAACAGTTTACCCTCGGCAGGGTACTCCGAGCAGTACTTC. This translates into CANSLPSAGYSEQYF. The chain carries TRBV28 and TRBJ2-5; D perhaps matches TRBD1 (5 bases). Near its end, the DNA agrees better with TRBJ2-7, so the J call may be wrong. CDR1 and CDR2 (germline): MDHEN, SYDVKM. CDR3 size: 15 residues.

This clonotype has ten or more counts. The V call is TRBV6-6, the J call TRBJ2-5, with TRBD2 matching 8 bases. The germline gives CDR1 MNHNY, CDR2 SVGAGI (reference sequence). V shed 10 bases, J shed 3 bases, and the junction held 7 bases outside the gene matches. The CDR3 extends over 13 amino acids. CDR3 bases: TGTGCCACGAAACTAGCGGAAAAAGAGACCCAGTACTTC. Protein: CATKLAEKETQYF.

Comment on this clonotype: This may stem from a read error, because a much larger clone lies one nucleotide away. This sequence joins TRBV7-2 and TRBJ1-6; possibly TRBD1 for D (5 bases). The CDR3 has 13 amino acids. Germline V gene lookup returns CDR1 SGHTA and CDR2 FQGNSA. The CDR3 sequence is CASSLAGDSSLHF. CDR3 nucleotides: TGTGCCAGCAGCTTAGCAGGGGATTCATCCCTCCACTTT.

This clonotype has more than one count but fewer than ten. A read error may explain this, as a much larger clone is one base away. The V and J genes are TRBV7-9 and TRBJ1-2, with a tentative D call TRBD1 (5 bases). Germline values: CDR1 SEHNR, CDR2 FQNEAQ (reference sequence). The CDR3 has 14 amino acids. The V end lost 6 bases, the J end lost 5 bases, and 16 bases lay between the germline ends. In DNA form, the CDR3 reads TGTGCCAGCAGGTCAGGGAACTCTTTTTATGGCTACACCTTC. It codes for CASRSGNSFYGYTF.

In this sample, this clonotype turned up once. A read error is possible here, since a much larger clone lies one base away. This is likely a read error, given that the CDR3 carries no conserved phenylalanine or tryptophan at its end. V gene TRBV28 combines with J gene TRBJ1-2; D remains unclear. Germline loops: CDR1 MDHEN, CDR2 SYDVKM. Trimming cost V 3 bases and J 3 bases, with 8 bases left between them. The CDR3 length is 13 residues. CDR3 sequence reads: CASSLQVDYGYTC. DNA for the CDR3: TGTGCCAGCAGTTTGCAGGTCGACTATGGCTACACCTGC.

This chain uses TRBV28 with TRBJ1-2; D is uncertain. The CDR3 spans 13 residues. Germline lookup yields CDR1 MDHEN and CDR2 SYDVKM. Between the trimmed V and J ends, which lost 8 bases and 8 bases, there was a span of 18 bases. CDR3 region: CASFTQWEGGYTF. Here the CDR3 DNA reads TGTGCCAGCTTTACACAGTGGGAGGGAGGCTACACCTTC.

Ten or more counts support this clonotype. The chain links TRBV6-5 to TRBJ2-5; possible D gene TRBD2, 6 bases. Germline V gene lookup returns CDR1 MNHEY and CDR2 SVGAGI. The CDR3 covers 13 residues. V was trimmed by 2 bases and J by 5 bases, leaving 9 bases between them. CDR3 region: CASSYGGRETQYF. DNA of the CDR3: TGTGCCAGCAGTTACGGAGGGCGTGAGACCCAGTACTTC.

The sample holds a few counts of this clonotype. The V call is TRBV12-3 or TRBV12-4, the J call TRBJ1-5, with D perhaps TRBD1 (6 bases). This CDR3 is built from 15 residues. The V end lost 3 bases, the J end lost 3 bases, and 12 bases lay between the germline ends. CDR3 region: CASSLDGGPNQPQHF. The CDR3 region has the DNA TGTGCCAGCAGTTTGGATGGGGGGCCCAATCAGCCCCAGCATTTT.